The 22 T cell receptor beta chains presented below share a single source sample, sequenced in a study of brain metastases from non-small cell lung cancer (dated by TCRdb to the late 2010s). The method was the immunoSEQ multiplex PCR assay. TCRdb carries this immuneACCESS record with in-frame sequences only. Its versions omit some clonotypes, under half of them owing to an unresolved V gene in the studies checked, with the rest unexplained. The sample has 3,500 to 5,000 clones on record, about 86% of them singletons. About 6% of the sample belongs to the ten largest clones. Sample: tumor-adjacent normal tissue. Source of these receptors: a donor at least 40 years old with non-small cell lung cancer.

The CDR3 loop reads CASSLSGTGSQPQHF. For the CDR3, the DNA is TGTGCCAGCAGCCTATCCGGGACAGGTAGCCAGCCCCAGCATTTT. This chain uses TRBV7-8 with TRBJ1-5; 8 bases fit TRBD1. The J segment lost 7 bases and the V segment lost 5 bases, leaving 10 bases of the junction unmatched. Germline CDR1 reads SGHVS; CDR2 reads FQNEAQ. The CDR3 has 15 amino acids.

This chain links TRBV30 with TRBJ2-2; no definite D call. Trimming removed 3 bases at V and 3 bases at J, with 8 bases between. This CDR3 comprises 13 residues. Germline V CDR1 and CDR2: GTSNPN, SVGIG (reference sequence). CDR3 in DNA: TGTGCCTGGAGGTCGAGCTACACCGGGGAGCTGTTTTTT. It encodes CAWRSSYTGELFF.

As for this clone: At the DNA level, this CDR3 is encoded by other sequences in the same sample as well. The V and J genes are TRBV4-3 and TRBJ1-4, with TRBD1 identical over 9 bases. This CDR3 is 14 amino acids long. Trimming took 5 bases from V and 7 from J; bases not matched to a gene: 5. Per germline, CDR1 LGHNA and CDR2 YSLEER. CDR3 sequence: CASSGDRGIEKLFF. CDR3 in DNA: TGCGCCAGCAGCGGAGACAGGGGGATTGAAAAACTGTTTTTT.

The CDR3 region has the DNA TGTGCCAGCAGCCAACGGTCCTCTGGAAACACCATATATTTT. Amino acids: CASSQRSSGNTIYF. V and J are TRBV16 and TRBJ1-3; no clear D. V gave up 2 bases and J gave up 0 bases, with 5 bases separating them. This CDR3 is 14 amino acids long. CDR1 is KGHSY, CDR2 FQNENV, per germline.

This chain uses TRBV9 with TRBJ1-1; D is uncertain. From germline, CDR1 is SGDLS and CDR2 YYNGEE. This CDR3 has 13 residues. Trimming removed 0 bases from V and 1 base from J, with 4 bases in between. In nucleotides, the CDR3 is TGTGCCAGCAGCGTAGCACAGAACACTGAAGCTTTCTTT. It encodes CASSVAQNTEAFF.

A single count supports this clone. The rearrangement links TRBV6-5 to TRBJ1-1, with TRBD1 as a possible D gene (6 bases). Trimming took off 6 bases at V and 4 bases at J, with 9 bases between the two ends. The CDR3 loop spans 12 amino acids. Germline CDR1 is MNHEY and CDR2 is SVGAGI. The chain's CDR3 is CASSRGSTEAFF. CDR3 bases: TGTGCCAGCAGCAGGGGTAGCACTGAAGCTTTCTTT.

The genes are TRBV19 and TRBJ2-6; TRBD2 matches 14 bases. This CDR3 comprises 17 residues. V shed 5 bases, J shed 2 bases, and the junction held 2 bases outside the gene matches. CDR1 LNHDA and CDR2 SQIVND come from the germline V gene (reference sequence). This CDR3 reads CASSGGLAGAGANVLTF. CDR3 in DNA: TGTGCCAGTAGTGGGGGACTAGCGGGAGCTGGGGCCAACGTCCTGACTTTC.

V gene TRBV10-1 combines with J gene TRBJ1-1; no definite D call. V lost 0 bases, J lost 5 bases, and 13 bases lay in between. Germline CDR1 WNHNN, CDR2 SYGVQD (reference sequence). The CDR3 has 15 amino acids. In DNA, the CDR3 is TGCGCCAGCAGTGAGTCCCTCGGAGGAAGGACTGAAGCTTTCTTT. Amino acids: CASSESLGGRTEAFF.

The chain couples TRBV19 to TRBJ2-5; the D gene could be TRBD1 or TRBD2 (5 bases each). The CDR3 extends over 14 amino acids. Trimming stripped 4 bases from V and 0 bases from J, with 9 bases between. CDR1 and CDR2 (germline): LNHDA, SQIVND (reference sequence). The DNA for the CDR3 is TGTGCCAGTAGTAGGGACGGGTACCAAGAGACCCAGTACTTC. Residues: CASSRDGYQETQYF.

The chain is built from TRBV19 and TRBJ1-1; D may be TRBD1 (6 bases). CDR1 is LNHDA and CDR2 is SQIVND in the germline V gene (reference sequence). The CDR3 totals 14 residues. Trimming took off 4 bases at V and 1 base at J, with 10 bases between the two ends. CDR3 region: CASSTAGANTEAFF. CDR3 bases: TGTGCCAGTAGTACGGCAGGGGCGAACACTGAAGCTTTCTTT.

The chain joins TRBV10-2 to TRBJ2-3; D not certain. Per the germline V gene, CDR1 is WSHSY and CDR2 is SAAADI. The CDR3 runs to 14 residues. Trimming took off 7 bases at V and 0 bases at J, with 11 bases between the two ends. CDR3 residues: CASNPDSSTDTQYF. CDR3 nucleotide sequence: TGCGCCAGCAACCCCGATTCTAGCACAGATACGCAGTATTTT.

The chain is built from TRBV3-1 (or the pseudogene TRBV3-2) and TRBJ1-1, with 7 bases matching TRBD1. CDR1 and CDR2 (germline): LGHDT, YNNKEL (reference sequence). V lost 5 bases and J lost 1; bases outside the gene matches: 10. CDR3 length equals 16 residues. DNA for the CDR3: TGTGCCAGCAGCGTTAAGGGGGCAGGGGCGAACACTGAAGCTTTCTTT. Translation: CASSVKGAGANTEAFF.

This clone was seen only once. The J gene is TRBJ2-2, the V gene TRBV7-2; 8 bases agree with TRBD1. From germline, CDR1 is SGHTA and CDR2 FQGNSA. The CDR3 is made up of 16 amino acids. Trimming cost V 1 base and J 3 bases; bases outside gene matches: 4. CDR3 sequence: CASSLGDRTYTGELFF. The CDR3 bases are TGTGCCAGCAGCTTAGGGGACAGGACCTACACCGGGGAGCTGTTTTTT.

The CDR3 loop is CASSQGTGGVGEQYF. The CDR3 nucleotides read TGTGCCAGCAGCCAAGGGACAGGGGGAGTGGGCGAGCAGTACTTC. This chain links TRBV14 with TRBJ2-7; 10 positions match TRBD1. The germline V gene encodes CDR1 SGHDN and CDR2 FVKESK. This CDR3 has 15 amino acids. The junction had 6 bases not matched to a gene; V was cut back by 1 base and J by 6 bases.

CDR3 amino acids: CASSHPEEGRTNTGELFF. The CDR3 coding sequence is TGTGCCAGCAGCCACCCCGAGGAGGGACGGACGAACACCGGGGAGCTGTTTTTT. The V and J genes are TRBV6-2 or TRBV6-3 and TRBJ2-2; the D gene is possibly TRBD2 (6 bases). Germline CDR1 MNHEY, CDR2 SVGEGT. V was trimmed by 6 bases and J by 0 bases, leaving 20 bases between them. The length of the CDR3 is 18 residues.

The chain combines TRBV5-1 with TRBJ1-3; D possibly corresponds to TRBD1 (6 bases). Looked up from germline, CDR1 is SGHRS and CDR2 is YFSETQ. V lost 2 bases and J 4 bases, leaving 10 bases between the germline ends. CDR3 length: 14 residues. CDR3 DNA: TGCGCCAGCAGCTTAGGGACATCGGGAAACACCATATATTTT. This gives the protein CASSLGTSGNTIYF.

This chain connects TRBV5-1 to TRBJ2-2, with 8 bases that match TRBD2. CDR1 and CDR2 from the germline V gene are SGHRS and YFSETQ. This CDR3 spans 14 amino acids. The J segment lost 6 bases and the V segment lost 3 bases, leaving 4 bases of the junction unmatched. As DNA, the CDR3 is TGCGCCAGCAGCTACCCAGCGGGAGCCGGGGAGCTGTTTTTT. Its translation: CASSYPAGAGELFF.

This clone was counted once. This chain links TRBV5-5 with TRBJ1-1; possibly TRBD1 for D (6 bases). V was pared by 2 bases and J by 3 bases, with 11 bases between. CDR3 size: 14 residues. Germline CDR1 reads SGHKS; CDR2 reads YYEKEE (reference sequence). The CDR3: CASSFLQGHTEAFF. In DNA form, the CDR3 reads TGTGCCAGCAGCTTTCTTCAGGGGCACACTGAAGCTTTCTTT.

The chain combines TRBV7-2 with TRBJ1-6; D ambiguous. Trimming left V 6 bases short and J 5 bases short, with 14 bases between. The length of the CDR3 is 15 residues. Germline loops: CDR1 SGHTA, CDR2 FQGNSA. CDR3 nucleotides: TGTGCCAGCAGTCAACATAGGGCCAATAATTCACCCCTCCACTTT. This encodes CASSQHRANNSPLHF.

J is TRBJ2-2 and V is TRBV6-1; the D is unclear. Germline V CDR1 and CDR2: MNHNS, SASEGT. The CDR3 is made up of 15 amino acids. V was trimmed by 1 base and J by 3 bases, leaving 9 bases between them. CDR3 in amino acids: CASSEVDGYTGELFF. The CDR3, as DNA: TGTGCCAGCAGTGAAGTAGACGGGTACACCGGGGAGCTGTTTTTT.

The genes are TRBV10-1 and TRBJ2-3; 8 bases fit TRBD2. Unmatched junction bases numbered 7, after V lost 3 bases and J lost 2 bases. CDR3 size: 16 residues. The germline V gene encodes CDR1 WNHNN and CDR2 SYGVQD (reference sequence). DNA of the CDR3: TGCGCCAGCAGTGATCGAGCTAGCGGGCCCACAGATACGCAGTATTTT. This encodes CASSDRASGPTDTQYF.

This clone occurred once. The gene calls are TRBV7-9 and TRBJ2-1; TRBD2 agrees at 10 bases. The CDR3 totals 15 residues. The junction had 7 bases not matched to a gene; V was cut back by 5 bases and J by 6 bases. Germline assignment: CDR1 SEHNR and CDR2 FQNEAQ (reference sequence). The DNA for the CDR3 is TGTGCCAGCAGCCCCGGGACTAGCGATATCAATGAGCAGTTCTTC. Translating it yields CASSPGTSDINEQFF.